This TCR beta chain was identified in a study of cytomegalovirus exposure and HLA in healthy donors. Study observations and caveats: A later analysis found that most CMV-associated TCR beta chains appeared HLA-restricted. Per a later analysis, HLA-associated TCR beta chains showed more clonal expansion than other, equally common TCR beta chains. Data from an earlier analysis indicated that most TCR beta V segments were productive either about 90% or about 30% of the time. A classifier reportedly called cytomegalovirus status with high sensitivity and specificity.

PCR was performed using 60 Vbeta and 13 Jbeta primers. Assay: immunoSEQ multiplex PCR; the TCRdb copy retains only in-frame clones and omits some. The sample includes roughly 110,000 clones, about 75% of them seen just once. Regarding this clone: Its matching antigen is unknown. A read error may produce the germline difference seen at one junction end.

This receptor was taken from a male donor in good health and CMV-seropositive. Sequenced sample: PBMCs.

The CDR3 sequence: CASSQDRVTFF. The CDR3, as DNA: TGCGCCAGCAGCCAAGATCGGGTTACATTTTTC. This chain connects TRBV4-3 to TRBJ1-2; D is undetermined. Germline-derived CDR1 and CDR2 are LGHNA and YSLEER. The CDR3 contains 11 residues.